This T cell receptor (beta chain) derives from a study of cytomegalovirus exposure and HLA in healthy donors. Study-level points and caveats: In vitro, a few CMV-associated chains proved specific for CMV antigens. The study had only CMV serostatus as immune exposure information. A later analysis linked around 15,000 TCR beta sequences to HLA alleles at 0.05 false discovery rate.

V shed 2 bases and J shed 4 bases, with 15 bases lying between them. The CDR3 has 17 residues. Germline V gives CDR1 MGHRA, CDR2 YSYEKL. This clone was counted between two and nine times. The antigen is not known. The PCR made use of 60 Vbeta and 13 Jbeta primers. The data were produced by immunoSEQ multiplex PCR, yet TCRdb's version contains in-frame clones alone and is incomplete. In the table there are about 160,000 clones, around 69% of which are singletons. Sequencing used PBMCs. The sequence came from a woman aged 25 to 45 in good health and CMV-seronegative. The chain employs TRBV4-1 and TRBJ2-6; D call uncertain. The CDR3 loop reads CASSQRLLESGANVLTF. The CDR3 nucleotides read TGCGCCAGCAGCCAACGTCTATTGGAGTCAGGGGCCAACGTCCTGACTTTC.